This T cell receptor (beta chain) came from a study of blood T cells in healthy people across ages. Germline V gene sequence: CDR1 SGHTA, CDR2 FQGTGA. The CDR3 loop spans 15 amino acids. V was pared by 0 bases and J by 7 bases, with 15 bases between. Alongside a J-beta primer mix, a sample-barcoded 5' primer served in a second PCR lasting about 7 to 11 cycles. TCRdb used MiXCR to reprocess the 5' RACE reads, holding one entry per CDR3 protein. The table shows about 1.1 million distinct CDR3 sequences, with around two fifths occurring only once. General observations from the study: Strong correlation existed between TCR beta diversity and naive T cell percentage.

Comments on this clonotype: Its target is unknown.

The clonotype was recovered from a man aged 18 to 29 in good health. The chain employs TRBV7-3 and TRBJ1-2; possible D gene TRBD1, 6 bases. Sequencing was done on a sample of blood. CDR3 nucleotides: TGTGCCAGCAGCTTAACGATCTCGGGGGCTGGTGGCTACACCTTC. Residues: CASSLTISGAGGYTF.